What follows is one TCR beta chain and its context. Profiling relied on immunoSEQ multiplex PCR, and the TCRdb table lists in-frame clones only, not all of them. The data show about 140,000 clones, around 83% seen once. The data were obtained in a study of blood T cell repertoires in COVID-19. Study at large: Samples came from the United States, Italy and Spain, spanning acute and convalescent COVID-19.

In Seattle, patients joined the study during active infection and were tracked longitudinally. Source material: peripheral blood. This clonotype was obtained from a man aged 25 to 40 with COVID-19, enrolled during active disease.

CDR3 sequence: CASSPSRAILQETQYF. CDR3 sequence (DNA): TGTGCCAGTAGTCCGAGCAGGGCAATATTACAAGAGACCCAGTACTTC. The chain couples TRBV19 to TRBJ2-5, with D perhaps TRBD1 (5 bases). V was pared by 5 bases and J by 2 bases, with 18 bases between. Germline CDR1 LNHDA, CDR2 SQIVND (reference sequence). The CDR3 covers 16 residues.